This T cell receptor (beta chain) was sequenced for a study of T cell repertoires in aging, cancer and after chemotherapy. Study conclusions and caveats: Thymic emigration or peripheral T cell expansion may be impaired by lymphoid organ infiltration in hematological cancer. Rebound thymic output was suggested by rising median generation probability during chemotherapy in each cancer cohort. Untreated cancer patients had significantly lower blood TCR diversity than age-matched healthy donors.

Trimming at V came to 5 bases and at J to 0 bases, leaving 4 bases not matched to a gene. The CDR3 extends over 14 amino acids. Germline CDR1 and CDR2: LNHDA and SQIVND (reference sequence). TCR beta rearrangements were amplified from peripheral blood genomic DNA. Multiplex touch-down PCR with TRB-A/B primers amplified rearranged V-D-J TRB sequences. One entry per CDR3 protein, called by TCRdb with MiXCR from the multiplex PCR reads. Among about 6,600 distinct CDR3 sequences, 25% to 30% were seen once, and the ten largest hold roughly three quarters. This clonotype qualifies as medium-sized (0.01 to 0.1%). Its antigen remains unknown.

Sequenced sample: blood. This receptor was taken from a human donor with a blood cancer. The donor label of this sample is uncertain. The rearrangement joins TRBV19 to TRBJ2-7, with 7 bases that match TRBD1. This CDR3 reads CASSAGTVSYEQYF. In DNA form, the CDR3 reads TGTGCCAGTAGTGCCGGGACAGTCTCCTACGAGCAGTACTTC. Filled out from reference TRBV19 and TRBJ2-7, the complete variable domain reads DGGITQSPKYLFRKEGQNVTLSCEQNLNHDAMYWYRQDPGQGLRLIYYSQIVNDFQKGDIAEGYSVSREKKESFPLTVTSAQKNPTAFYLCASSAGTVSYEQYFGPGTRLTVT.